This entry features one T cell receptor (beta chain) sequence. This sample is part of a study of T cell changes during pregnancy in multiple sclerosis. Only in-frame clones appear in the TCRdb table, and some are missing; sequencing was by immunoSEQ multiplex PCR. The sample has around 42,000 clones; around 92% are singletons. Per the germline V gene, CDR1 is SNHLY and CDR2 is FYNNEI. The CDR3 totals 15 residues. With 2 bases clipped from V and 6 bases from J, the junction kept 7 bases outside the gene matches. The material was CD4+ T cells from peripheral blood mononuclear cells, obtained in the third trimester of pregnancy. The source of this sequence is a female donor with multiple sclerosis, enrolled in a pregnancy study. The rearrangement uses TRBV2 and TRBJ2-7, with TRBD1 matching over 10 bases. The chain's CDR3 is CASSEMGQGLGEQYF. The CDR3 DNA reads TGTGCCAGCAGTGAAATGGGACAGGGGTTGGGCGAGCAGTACTTC.